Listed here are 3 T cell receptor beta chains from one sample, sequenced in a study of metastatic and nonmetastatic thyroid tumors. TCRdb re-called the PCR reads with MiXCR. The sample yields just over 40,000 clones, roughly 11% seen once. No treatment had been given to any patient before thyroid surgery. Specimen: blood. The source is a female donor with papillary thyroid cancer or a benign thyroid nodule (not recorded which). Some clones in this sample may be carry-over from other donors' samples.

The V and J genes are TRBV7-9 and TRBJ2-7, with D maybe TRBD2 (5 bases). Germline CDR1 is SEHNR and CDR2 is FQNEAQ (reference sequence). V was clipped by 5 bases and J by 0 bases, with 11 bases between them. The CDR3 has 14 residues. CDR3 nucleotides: TGTGCCAGCAGCAGACCGGGGAACTCCTACGAGCAGTACTTC. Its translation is CASSRPGNSYEQYF. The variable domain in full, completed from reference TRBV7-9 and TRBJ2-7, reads DTGVSQNPRHKITKRGQNVTFRCDPISEHNRLYWYRQTLGQGPEFLTYFQNEAQLEKSRLLSDRFSAERPKGSFSTLEIQRTEQGDSAMYLCASSRPGNSYEQYFGPGTRLTVT.

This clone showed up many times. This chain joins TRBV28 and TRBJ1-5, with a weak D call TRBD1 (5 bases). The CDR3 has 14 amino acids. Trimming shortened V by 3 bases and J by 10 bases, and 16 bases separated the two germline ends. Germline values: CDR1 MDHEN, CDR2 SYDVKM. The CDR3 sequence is CASSFGGRGRPQHF. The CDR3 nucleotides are TGTGCCAGCAGTTTTGGAGGGAGGGGACGCCCCCAGCATTTT. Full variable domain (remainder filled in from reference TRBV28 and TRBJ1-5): DVKVTQSSRYLVKRTGEKVFLECVQDMDHENMFWYRQDPGLGLRLIYFSYDVKMKEKGDIPEGYSVSREKKERFSLILESASTNQTSMYLCASSFGGRGRPQHFGDGTRLSIL.

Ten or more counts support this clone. CDR3 amino acids: CASSLQSSVPGELFF. The CDR3 nucleotides are TGTGCCAGCAGCTTGCAATCTTCGGTTCCCGGGGAGCTGTTTTTT. This chain uses TRBV5-4 with TRBJ2-2; D is uncertain. V lost 1 base and J lost 6, with 13 bases in between. This CDR3 region has 15 residues. The germline gives CDR1 SGHNT, CDR2 YYREEE (reference sequence). The complete variable domain, with remaining parts taken from reference TRBV5-4 and TRBJ2-2, reads ETGVTQSPTHLIKTRGQQVTLRCSSQSGHNTVSWYQQALGQGPQFIFQYYREEENGRGNFPPRFSGLQFPNYSSELNVNALELDDSALYLCASSLQSSVPGELFFGEGSRLTVL.